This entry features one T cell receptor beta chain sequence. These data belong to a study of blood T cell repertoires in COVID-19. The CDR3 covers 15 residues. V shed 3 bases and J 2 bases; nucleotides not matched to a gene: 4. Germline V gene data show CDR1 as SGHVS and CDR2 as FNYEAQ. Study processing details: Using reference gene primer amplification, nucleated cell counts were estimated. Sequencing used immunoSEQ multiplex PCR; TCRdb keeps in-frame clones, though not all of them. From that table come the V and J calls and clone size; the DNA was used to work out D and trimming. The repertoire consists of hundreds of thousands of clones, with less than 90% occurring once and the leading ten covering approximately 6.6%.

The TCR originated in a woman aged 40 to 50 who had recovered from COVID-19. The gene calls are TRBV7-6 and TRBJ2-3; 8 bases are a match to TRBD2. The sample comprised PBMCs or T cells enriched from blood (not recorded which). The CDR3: CASSFLSGVTDTQYF. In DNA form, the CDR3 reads TGTGCCAGCAGCTTCCTTAGCGGGGTCACAGATACGCAGTATTTT.